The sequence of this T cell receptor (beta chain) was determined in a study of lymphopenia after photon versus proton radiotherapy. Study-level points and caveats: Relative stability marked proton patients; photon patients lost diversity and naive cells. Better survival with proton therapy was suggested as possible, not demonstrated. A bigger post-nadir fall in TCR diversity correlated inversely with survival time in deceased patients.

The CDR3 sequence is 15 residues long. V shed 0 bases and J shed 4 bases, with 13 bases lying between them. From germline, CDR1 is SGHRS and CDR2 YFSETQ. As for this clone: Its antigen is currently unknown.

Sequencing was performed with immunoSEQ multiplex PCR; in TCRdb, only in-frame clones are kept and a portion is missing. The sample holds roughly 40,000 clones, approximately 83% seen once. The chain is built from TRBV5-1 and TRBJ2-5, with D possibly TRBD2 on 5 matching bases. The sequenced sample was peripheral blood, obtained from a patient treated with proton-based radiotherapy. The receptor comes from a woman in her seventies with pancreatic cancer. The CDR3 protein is CASSLERVVGETQYF. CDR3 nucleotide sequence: TGCGCCAGCAGCTTGGAGAGGGTCGTTGGAGAGACCCAGTACTTC.